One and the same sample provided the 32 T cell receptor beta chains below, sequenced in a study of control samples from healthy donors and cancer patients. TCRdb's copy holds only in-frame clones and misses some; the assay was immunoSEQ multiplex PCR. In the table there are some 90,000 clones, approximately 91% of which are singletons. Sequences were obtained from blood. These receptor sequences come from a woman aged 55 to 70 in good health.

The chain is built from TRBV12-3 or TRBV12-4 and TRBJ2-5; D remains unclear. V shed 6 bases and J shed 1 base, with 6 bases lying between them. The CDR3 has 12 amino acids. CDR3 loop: CASRRPQETQYF. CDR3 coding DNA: TGTGCCAGCAGACGTCCCCAAGAGACCCAGTACTTC.

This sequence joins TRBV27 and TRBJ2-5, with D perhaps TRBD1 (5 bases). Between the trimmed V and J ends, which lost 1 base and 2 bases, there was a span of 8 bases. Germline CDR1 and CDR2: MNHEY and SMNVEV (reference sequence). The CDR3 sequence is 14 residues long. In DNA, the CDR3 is TGTGCCAGCAGTTTATACCCAGGGCAAGAGACCCAGTACTTC. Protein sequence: CASSLYPGQETQYF.

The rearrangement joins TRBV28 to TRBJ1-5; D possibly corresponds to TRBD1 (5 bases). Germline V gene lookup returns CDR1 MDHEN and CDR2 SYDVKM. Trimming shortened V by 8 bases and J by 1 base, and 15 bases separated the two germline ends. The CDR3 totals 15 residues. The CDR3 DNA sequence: TGTGCCAGCGGGTGGGGCTCGGGCAGCAATCAGCCCCAGCATTTT. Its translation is CASGWGSGSNQPQHF.

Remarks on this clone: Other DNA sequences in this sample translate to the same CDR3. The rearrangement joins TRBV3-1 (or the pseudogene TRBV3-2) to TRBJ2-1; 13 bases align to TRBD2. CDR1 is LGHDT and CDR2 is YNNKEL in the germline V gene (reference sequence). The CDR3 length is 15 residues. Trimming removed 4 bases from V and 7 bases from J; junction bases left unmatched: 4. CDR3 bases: TGTGCCAGCAGCCGTGGACTAGCGGGAGTTAATGAGCAGTTCTTC. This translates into CASSRGLAGVNEQFF.

CDR3 region: CASPRGWTDTQYF. The CDR3 bases are TGCGCCTCCCCGCGAGGGTGGACAGATACGCAGTATTTT. The chain combines TRBV10-1 with TRBJ2-3; possibly TRBD2 for D (5 bases). CDR1 is WNHNN, CDR2 SYGVQD, per germline (reference sequence). The germline V and J ends were trimmed by 11 bases and 3 bases, with 15 bases remaining between them. This CDR3 contains 13 residues.

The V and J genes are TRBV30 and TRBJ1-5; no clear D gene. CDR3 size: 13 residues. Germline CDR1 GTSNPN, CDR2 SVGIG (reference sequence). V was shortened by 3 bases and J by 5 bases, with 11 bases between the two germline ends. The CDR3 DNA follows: TGTGCCTGGAGCCAGAACACGGATCAGCCCCAGCATTTT. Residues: CAWSQNTDQPQHF.

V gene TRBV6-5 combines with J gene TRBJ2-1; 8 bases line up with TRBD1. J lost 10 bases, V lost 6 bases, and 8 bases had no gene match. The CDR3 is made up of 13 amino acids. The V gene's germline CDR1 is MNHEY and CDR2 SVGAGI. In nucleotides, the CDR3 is TGTGCCAGCAGCAGACAGGGGATCCGAGAGCAGTTCTTC. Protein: CASSRQGIREQFF.

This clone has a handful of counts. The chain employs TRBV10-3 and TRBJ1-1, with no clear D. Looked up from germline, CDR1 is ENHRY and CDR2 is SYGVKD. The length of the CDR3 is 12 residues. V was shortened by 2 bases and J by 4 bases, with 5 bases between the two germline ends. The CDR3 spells CAISETGTEAFF. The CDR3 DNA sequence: TGTGCCATCAGTGAGACTGGCACTGAAGCTTTCTTT.

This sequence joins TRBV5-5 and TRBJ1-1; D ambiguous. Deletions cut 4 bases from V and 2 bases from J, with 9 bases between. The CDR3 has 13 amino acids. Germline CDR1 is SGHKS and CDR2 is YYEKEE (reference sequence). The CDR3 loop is CASSVTLNTEAFF. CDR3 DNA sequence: TGTGCCAGCAGCGTGACATTAAACACTGAAGCTTTCTTT.

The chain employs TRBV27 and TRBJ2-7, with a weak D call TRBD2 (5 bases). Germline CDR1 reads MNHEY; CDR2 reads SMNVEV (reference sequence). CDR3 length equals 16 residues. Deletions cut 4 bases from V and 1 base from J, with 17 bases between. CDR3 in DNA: TGTGCCAGCAGTTCATCAGTTGCGGGTCTATCCTACGAGCAGTACTTC. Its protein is CASSSSVAGLSYEQYF.

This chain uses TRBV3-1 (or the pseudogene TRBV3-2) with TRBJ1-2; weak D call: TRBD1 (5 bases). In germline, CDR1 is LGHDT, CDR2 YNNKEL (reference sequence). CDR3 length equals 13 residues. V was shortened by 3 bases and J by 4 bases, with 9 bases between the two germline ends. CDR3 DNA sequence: TGTGCCAGCAGCCATCGGGGCCCCTATGGCTACACCTTC. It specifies CASSHRGPYGYTF.

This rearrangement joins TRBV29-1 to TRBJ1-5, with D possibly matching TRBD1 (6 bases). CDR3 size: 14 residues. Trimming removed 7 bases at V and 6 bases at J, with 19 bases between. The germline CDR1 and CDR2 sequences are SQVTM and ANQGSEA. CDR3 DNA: TGCAGCGCTTCGGGTCAGGGGCCCGGTCAGCCCCAGCATTTT. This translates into CSASGQGPGQPQHF.

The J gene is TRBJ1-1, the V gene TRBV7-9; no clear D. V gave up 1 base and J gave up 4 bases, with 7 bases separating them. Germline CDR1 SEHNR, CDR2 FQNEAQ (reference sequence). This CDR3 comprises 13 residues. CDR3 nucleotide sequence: TGTGCCAGCAGCTTAGACGGTGGCACTGAAGCTTTCTTT. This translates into CASSLDGGTEAFF.

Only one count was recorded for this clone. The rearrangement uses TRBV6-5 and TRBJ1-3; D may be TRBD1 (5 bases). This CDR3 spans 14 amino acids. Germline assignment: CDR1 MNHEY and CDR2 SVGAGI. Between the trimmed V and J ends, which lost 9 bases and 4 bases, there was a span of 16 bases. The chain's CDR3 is CASMLGVAGNTIYF. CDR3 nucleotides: TGTGCCAGTATGCTGGGGGTAGCGGGAAACACCATATATTTT.

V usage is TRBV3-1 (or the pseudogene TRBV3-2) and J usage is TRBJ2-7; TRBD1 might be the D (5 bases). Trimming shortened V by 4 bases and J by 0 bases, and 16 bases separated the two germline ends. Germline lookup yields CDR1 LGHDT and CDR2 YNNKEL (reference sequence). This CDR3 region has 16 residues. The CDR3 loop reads CASSPWGLESSYEQYF. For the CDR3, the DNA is TGTGCCAGCAGCCCCTGGGGCTTAGAGAGCTCCTACGAGCAGTACTTC.

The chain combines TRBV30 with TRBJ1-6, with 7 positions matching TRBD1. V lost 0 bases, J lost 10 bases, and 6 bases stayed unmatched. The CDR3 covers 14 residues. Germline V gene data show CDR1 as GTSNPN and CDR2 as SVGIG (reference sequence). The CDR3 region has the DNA TGTGCCTGGAGTGTATTGACAGGGAGCTCACCCCTCCACTTT. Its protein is CAWSVLTGSSPLHF.

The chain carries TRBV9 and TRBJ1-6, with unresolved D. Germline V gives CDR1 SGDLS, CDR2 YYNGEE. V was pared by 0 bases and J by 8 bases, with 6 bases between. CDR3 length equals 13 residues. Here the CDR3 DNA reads TGTGCCAGCAGCGTAGTAGCTGATTCACCCCTCCACTTT. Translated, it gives CASSVVADSPLHF.

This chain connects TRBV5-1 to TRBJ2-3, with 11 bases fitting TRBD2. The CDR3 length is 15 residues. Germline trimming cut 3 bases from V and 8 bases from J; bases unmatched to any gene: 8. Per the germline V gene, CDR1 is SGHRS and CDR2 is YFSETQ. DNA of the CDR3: TGCGCCAGCAGCTCTTTTAGCGGGGGGGACGTTACGCAGTATTTT. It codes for CASSSFSGGDVTQYF.

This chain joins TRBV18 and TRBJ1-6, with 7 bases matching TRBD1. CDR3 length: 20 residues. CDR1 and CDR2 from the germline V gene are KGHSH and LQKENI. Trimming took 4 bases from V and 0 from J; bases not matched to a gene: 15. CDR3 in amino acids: CASSQTGSGATSSYNSPLHF. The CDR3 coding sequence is TGTGCCAGCTCACAGACAGGGAGTGGGGCAACCAGCTCCTATAATTCACCCCTCCACTTT.

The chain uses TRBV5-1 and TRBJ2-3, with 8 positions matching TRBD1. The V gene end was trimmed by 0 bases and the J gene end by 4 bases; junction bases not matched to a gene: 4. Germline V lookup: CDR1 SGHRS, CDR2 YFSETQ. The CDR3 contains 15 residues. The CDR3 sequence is CASSLEGQVPDTQYF. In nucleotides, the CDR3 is TGCGCCAGCAGCTTGGAGGGACAGGTCCCAGATACGCAGTATTTT.

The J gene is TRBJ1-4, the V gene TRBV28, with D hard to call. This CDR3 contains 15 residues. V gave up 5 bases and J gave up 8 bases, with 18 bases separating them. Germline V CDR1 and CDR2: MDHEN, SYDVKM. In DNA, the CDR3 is TGTGCCAGCAGTCCCCACTCGGGTGGGGAAGAAAAACTGTTTTTT. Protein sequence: CASSPHSGGEEKLFF.

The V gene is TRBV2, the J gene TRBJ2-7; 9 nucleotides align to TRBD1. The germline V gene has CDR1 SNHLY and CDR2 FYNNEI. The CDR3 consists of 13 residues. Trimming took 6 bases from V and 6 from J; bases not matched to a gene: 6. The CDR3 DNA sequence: TGTGCCAGCAGGGGGGACAGGGTTGGCGAGCAGTACTTC. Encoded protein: CASRGDRVGEQYF.

The DNA for the CDR3 is TGTGCCAGCTCCGCCGGGACAGGGATAAAACTCCTCCACTTT. Translation: CASSAGTGIKLLHF. The chain uses TRBV18 and TRBJ1-6, with TRBD1 matching over 9 bases. Germline trimming cut 6 bases from V and 15 bases from J; bases unmatched to any gene: 12. Germline CDR1 is KGHSH and CDR2 is LQKENI. This CDR3 region has 14 residues.

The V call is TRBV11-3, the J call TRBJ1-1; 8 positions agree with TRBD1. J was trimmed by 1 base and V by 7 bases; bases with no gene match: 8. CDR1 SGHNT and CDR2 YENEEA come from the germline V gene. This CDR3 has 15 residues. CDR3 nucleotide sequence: TGTGCCAGCACTCTCCAGACAGGGGCGAACACTGAAGCTTTCTTT. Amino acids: CASTLQTGANTEAFF.

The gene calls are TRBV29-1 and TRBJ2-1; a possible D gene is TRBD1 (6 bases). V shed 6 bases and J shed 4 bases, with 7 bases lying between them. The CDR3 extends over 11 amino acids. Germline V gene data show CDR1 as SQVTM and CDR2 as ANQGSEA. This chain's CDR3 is CSVGTYNEQFF. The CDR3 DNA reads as TGCAGCGTCGGGACATACAATGAGCAGTTCTTC.

CDR3 region: CASRDQSSYNEQFF. The CDR3 coding sequence is TGTGCCAGCAGGGACCAGAGCTCCTACAATGAGCAGTTCTTC. The genes are TRBV2 and TRBJ2-1, with D unclear. The CDR3 covers 14 residues. V lost 6 bases and J 0 bases, leaving 9 bases between the germline ends. Looked up from germline, CDR1 is SNHLY and CDR2 is FYNNEI.

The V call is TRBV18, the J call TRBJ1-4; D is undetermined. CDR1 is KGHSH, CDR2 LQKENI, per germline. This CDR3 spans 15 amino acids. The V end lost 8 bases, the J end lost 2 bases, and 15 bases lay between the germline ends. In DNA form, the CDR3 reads TGTGCCAGCGCGGCGGCAGCGGACACTAATGAAAAACTGTTTTTT. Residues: CASAAAADTNEKLFF.

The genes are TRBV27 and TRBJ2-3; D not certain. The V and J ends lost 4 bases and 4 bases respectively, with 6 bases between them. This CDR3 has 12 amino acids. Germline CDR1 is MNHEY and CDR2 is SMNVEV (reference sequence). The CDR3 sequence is CASSSNSDTQYF. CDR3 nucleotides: TGTGCCAGCAGTTCCAACTCAGATACGCAGTATTTT.

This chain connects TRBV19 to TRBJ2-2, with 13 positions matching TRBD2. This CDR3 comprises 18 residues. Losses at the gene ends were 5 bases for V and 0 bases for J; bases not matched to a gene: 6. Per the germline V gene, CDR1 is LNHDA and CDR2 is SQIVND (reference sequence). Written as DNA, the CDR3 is TGTGCCAGTAGTGCGGGGACTAGCGGGGCCGCGAACACCGGGGAGCTGTTTTTT. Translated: CASSAGTSGAANTGELFF. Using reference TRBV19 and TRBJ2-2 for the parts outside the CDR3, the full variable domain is DGGITQSPKYLFRKEGQNVTLSCEQNLNHDAMYWYRQDPGQGLRLIYYSQIVNDFQKGDIAEGYSVSREKKESFPLTVTSAQKNPTAFYLCASSAGTSGAANTGELFFGEGSRLTVL.

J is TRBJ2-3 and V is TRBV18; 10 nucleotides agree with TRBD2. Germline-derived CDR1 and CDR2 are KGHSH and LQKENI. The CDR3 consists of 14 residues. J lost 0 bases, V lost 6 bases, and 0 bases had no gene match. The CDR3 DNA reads TGTGCCAGCTCGGGACTAGCGAGCACAGATACGCAGTATTTT. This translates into CASSGLASTDTQYF.

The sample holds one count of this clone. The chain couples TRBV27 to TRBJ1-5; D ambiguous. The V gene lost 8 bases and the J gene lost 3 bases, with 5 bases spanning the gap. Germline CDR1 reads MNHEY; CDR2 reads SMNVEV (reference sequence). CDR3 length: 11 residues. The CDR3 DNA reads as TGTGCCAGCGGATACAATCAGCCCCAGCATTTT. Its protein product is CASGYNQPQHF.

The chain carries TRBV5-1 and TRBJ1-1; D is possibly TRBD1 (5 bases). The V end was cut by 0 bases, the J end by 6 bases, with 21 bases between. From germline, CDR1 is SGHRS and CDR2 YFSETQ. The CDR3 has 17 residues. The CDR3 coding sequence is TGCGCCAGCAGCTTGGAGGGACCAGGAGGACCTGGGGCTGAAGCTTTCTTT. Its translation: CASSLEGPGGPGAEAFF. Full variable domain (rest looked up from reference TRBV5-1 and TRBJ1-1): KAGVTQTPRYLIKTRGQQVTLSCSPISGHRSVSWYQQTPGQGLQFLFEYFSETQRNKGNFPGRFSGRQFSNSRSEMNVSTLELGDSALYLCASSLEGPGGPGAEAFFGQGTRLTVV.